The 18 T cell receptor beta chains listed next were all sequenced from one sample in a study of blood T cell repertoires in COVID-19. Assay: immunoSEQ multiplex PCR; the TCRdb copy retains only in-frame clones and omits some. The data show hundreds of thousands of clones, about 79% seen once. The sample comprised peripheral blood. The receptor set was obtained from a woman older than 75 with acute or convalescent COVID-19.

This chain joins TRBV7-6 and TRBJ2-5, with TRBD2 as a possible D gene (5 bases). V gave up 1 base and J gave up 4 bases, with 22 bases separating them. The V gene's germline CDR1 is SGHVS and CDR2 FNYEAQ. The CDR3 has 18 residues. The CDR3 protein is CASSLGVGKKTAGETQYF. The CDR3 DNA reads TGTGCCAGCAGCTTAGGGGTAGGGAAGAAGACCGCGGGAGAGACCCAGTACTTC.

This clone was counted a single time. V usage is TRBV28 and J usage is TRBJ1-1; D unresolved. Germline V lookup: CDR1 MDHEN, CDR2 SYDVKM. Trimming stripped 5 bases from V and 11 bases from J, with 9 bases between. This CDR3 contains 10 residues. CDR3 in amino acids: CASSGRVAFF. CDR3 DNA sequence: TGTGCCAGCAGTGGCCGGGTGGCTTTCTTT.

As to this clone: This sample also contains other DNA sequences that code for the same CDR3. The rearrangement joins TRBV3-1 (or the pseudogene TRBV3-2) to TRBJ2-7; TRBD2 aligns across 7 bases. Germline V gene data show CDR1 as LGHDT and CDR2 as YNNKEL (reference sequence). The V and J ends lost 1 base and 4 bases, in that order; junction bases with no gene match: 7. This CDR3 region has 15 residues. The CDR3 sequence: CASSQGPSGAYEQYF. The CDR3 DNA follows: TGTGCCAGCAGCCAAGGCCCGAGCGGGGCATACGAGCAGTACTTC.

This clone was found once. This chain joins TRBV4-1 and TRBJ2-4, with D perhaps matching TRBD1 (6 bases). The germline CDR1 and CDR2 sequences are MGHRA and YSYEKL. V shed 4 bases and J shed 7 bases, with 17 bases lying between them. The length of the CDR3 is 15 residues. The CDR3 reads CASSPGTQGRNIQYF. CDR3 DNA sequence: TGCGCCAGCAGCCCAGGGACACAGGGAAGGAACATTCAGTACTTC.

The J gene is TRBJ2-2, the V gene TRBV2, with D tentatively TRBD2 (7 bases). V gave up 11 bases and J gave up 3 bases, with 13 bases separating them. The CDR3 runs to 13 residues. Germline CDR1 is SNHLY and CDR2 is FYNNEI. CDR3 residues: CASGGRDTGELFF. The CDR3 DNA reads as TGTGCCTCCGGGGGGCGAGACACCGGGGAGCTGTTTTTT.

V is TRBV19 and J is TRBJ1-3; D might be TRBD1 (6 bases). Trimming took off 10 bases at V and 0 bases at J, with 16 bases between the two ends. The CDR3 has 15 amino acids. CDR1 is LNHDA, CDR2 SQIVND, per germline (reference sequence). Here the CDR3 reads CATATGSRSGNTIYF. For the CDR3, the DNA is TGTGCCACCGCTACAGGGTCCCGCTCTGGAAACACCATATATTTT.

The chain combines TRBV4-1 with TRBJ2-2; 7 bases line up with TRBD1. Germline loops: CDR1 MGHRA, CDR2 YSYEKL. V trimming: 2 bases; J trimming: 2 bases; junction bases outside the gene matches: 8. The CDR3 length is 17 residues. The CDR3 DNA sequence: TGCGCCAGCAGCCAACTTAACACAGGGGCCAACACCGGGGAGCTGTTTTTT. As protein: CASSQLNTGANTGELFF.

J is TRBJ2-7 and V is TRBV2; 7 bases align to TRBD1. The junction had 10 bases not matched to a gene; V was cut back by 5 bases and J by 3 bases. The germline CDR1 and CDR2 sequences are SNHLY and FYNNEI. The CDR3 contains 15 residues. The CDR3 loop reads CASSLPRGQLYEQYF. CDR3 DNA: TGTGCCAGCAGTCTACCCCGGGGACAGCTCTACGAGCAGTACTTC.

The V gene is TRBV3-1 (or the pseudogene TRBV3-2), the J gene TRBJ1-5; D not resolved. V was trimmed by 3 bases and J by 7 bases, leaving 10 bases between them. CDR3 size: 13 residues. CDR1 and CDR2 from the germline V gene are LGHDT and YNNKEL (reference sequence). The CDR3 DNA sequence: TGTGCCAGCAGCCAGAGGGTCGGCCAGCCCCAGCATTTT. Protein product: CASSQRVGQPQHF.

The chain carries TRBV6-1 and TRBJ1-6; D is perhaps TRBD1 (6 bases). CDR1 and CDR2 from the germline V gene are MNHNS and SASEGT. This CDR3 contains 14 residues. V was trimmed by 3 bases and J by 8 bases, leaving 11 bases between them. The CDR3 sequence is CASSDRTVYSPLHF. In nucleotides, the CDR3 is TGTGCCAGCAGTGATAGGACAGTATATTCACCCCTCCACTTT.

This chain uses TRBV5-6 with TRBJ2-2, with 9 bases that match TRBD1. The CDR3 contains 14 residues. CDR1 SGHDT and CDR2 YYEEEE come from the germline V gene. J was trimmed by 5 bases and V by 4 bases; bases with no gene match: 3. The CDR3 protein is CASSRDRVTGELFF. In nucleotides, the CDR3 is TGTGCCAGCAGCCGGGACAGGGTGACCGGGGAGCTGTTTTTT.

This chain uses TRBV19 with TRBJ2-7, with 8 bases aligning to TRBD1. V lost 3 bases and J lost 6; bases outside the gene matches: 10. CDR3 size: 15 residues. Germline V CDR1 and CDR2: LNHDA, SQIVND (reference sequence). CDR3 nucleotides: TGTGCCAGTAGTATCCGACCCGGACAGGGAGCCGAGCAGTACTTC. Translating gives CASSIRPGQGAEQYF.

The chain uses TRBV5-1 and TRBJ2-1, with 12 bases identical to TRBD2. The length of the CDR3 is 17 residues. Per the germline V gene, CDR1 is SGHRS and CDR2 is YFSETQ. Unmatched junction bases numbered 6, after V lost 0 bases and J lost 5 bases. In DNA form, the CDR3 reads TGCGCCAGCAGCTTGGCCGACTCTAGCGGGGGGGACAATGAGCAGTTCTTC. Amino acid sequence: CASSLADSSGGDNEQFF.

The chain combines TRBV28 with TRBJ1-1; tentatively, D is TRBD1 (6 bases). The length of the CDR3 is 14 residues. V was trimmed by 5 bases and J by 4 bases, leaving 14 bases between them. CDR1 and CDR2 from the germline V gene are MDHEN and SYDVKM. For the CDR3, the DNA is TGTGCCAGCAGTACCTCTACAGGGACCACTGAAGCTTTCTTT. It is translated as CASSTSTGTTEAFF.

This clone has a handful of counts. The V gene is TRBV5-5, the J gene TRBJ1-2, with a possible D match to TRBD1 (5 bases). This CDR3 contains 15 residues. V was shortened by 0 bases and J by 4 bases, with 13 bases between the two germline ends. CDR1 is SGHKS and CDR2 is YYEKEE in the germline V gene (reference sequence). Written as DNA, the CDR3 is TGTGCCAGCAGCTTGGAAGCAGGGACTAGCTATGGCTACACCTTC. As protein: CASSLEAGTSYGYTF.

J is TRBJ1-1 and V is TRBV9, with D uncertain. The CDR3 has 14 residues. V was pared by 0 bases and J by 4 bases, with 10 bases between. Germline V CDR1 and CDR2: SGDLS, YYNGEE. The CDR3 coding sequence is TGTGCCAGCAGCGTAGGGTTTCGGGGCACTGAAGCTTTCTTT. Residues: CASSVGFRGTEAFF.

The chain couples TRBV6-1 to TRBJ2-3; 7 bases are shared with TRBD1. Germline-derived CDR1 and CDR2 are MNHNS and SASEGT. This CDR3 has 19 amino acids. Trimming at V came to 0 bases and at J to 1 base, leaving 13 bases not matched to a gene. Here the CDR3 reads CASSEALRRTGPRTDTQYF. DNA for the CDR3: TGTGCCAGCAGTGAAGCCCTTCGTAGGACAGGCCCCCGCACAGATACGCAGTATTTT.

The V call is TRBV24-1, the J call TRBJ2-2, with D perhaps matching TRBD1 (6 bases). This CDR3 spans 13 amino acids. Germline lookup yields CDR1 KGHDR and CDR2 SFDVKD. V lost 8 bases and J 7 bases, leaving 13 bases between the germline ends. CDR3 protein: CATKDSSVGELFF. The DNA for the CDR3 is TGTGCCACCAAGGACAGTTCGGTCGGGGAGCTGTTTTTT.